Below, 14 T cell receptor beta chains from the same sample are listed, as sequenced in a study of blood T cell repertoires in COVID-19. The assay was immunoSEQ multiplex PCR, and TCRdb's table has in-frame clones only and misses some. The sample carries around 200,000 clones, roughly 89% recorded once. Sequenced input: peripheral blood. The receptors here all came from a woman between 18 and 30 years old who had recovered from COVID-19.

The chain has TRBV25-1 and TRBJ2-2; D remains unclear. Germline V gives CDR1 MGHDK, CDR2 SYGVNS. V was clipped by 4 bases and J by 0 bases, with 3 bases between them. CDR3 length: 13 residues. The CDR3 region is CASSATNTGELFF. CDR3 coding DNA: TGTGCCAGCAGTGCCACGAACACCGGGGAGCTGTTTTTT. The full variable domain, its missing parts supplied by reference TRBV25-1 and TRBJ2-2, is EADIYQTPRYLVIGTGKKITLECSQTMGHDKMYWYQQDPGMELHLIHYSYGVNSTEKGDLSSESTVSRIRTEHFPLTLESARPSHTSQYLCASSATNTGELFFGEGSRLTVL.

The rearrangement uses TRBV7-2 and TRBJ1-5; 9 bases match TRBD1. Germline V gene sequence: CDR1 SGHTA, CDR2 FQGNSA. V lost 5 bases, J lost 7 bases, and 12 bases stayed unmatched. The CDR3 is 16 residues long. CDR3 sequence (DNA): TGTGCCAGCAGCCCTCAACGGACAGGGGCGGGACAGCCCCAGCATTTT. Protein sequence: CASSPQRTGAGQPQHF. Complete variable domain (other parts from reference TRBV7-2 and TRBJ1-5): GAGVSQSPSNKVTEKGKDVELRCDPISGHTALYWYRQSLGQGLEFLIYFQGNSAPDKSGLPSDRFSAERTGGSVSTLTIQRTQQEDSAVYLCASSPQRTGAGQPQHFGDGTRLSIL.

The chain recombines TRBV2 with TRBJ2-2; 11 bases align to TRBD1. This CDR3 is built from 18 residues. Germline assignment: CDR1 SNHLY and CDR2 FYNNEI. J was trimmed by 6 bases and V by 6 bases; bases with no gene match: 15. The CDR3 nucleotides are TGTGCCAGCAGGGGGACAGGGGGACGGCGGGAGAAACCCGGGGAGCTGTTTTTT. It is translated as CASRGTGGRREKPGELFF. Looking up the rest from reference TRBV2 and TRBJ2-2 gives the full variable domain: EPEVTQTPSHQVTQMGQEVILRCVPISNHLYFYWYRQILGQKVEFLVSFYNNEISEKSEIFDDQFSVERPDGSNFTLKIRSTKLEDSAMYFCASRGTGGRREKPGELFFGEGSRLTVL.

The chain recombines TRBV18 with TRBJ2-1; maybe TRBD2 (5 bases). The CDR3 contains 14 residues. The V gene lost 3 bases and the J gene lost 7 bases, with 13 bases spanning the gap. CDR1 is KGHSH, CDR2 LQKENI, per germline. The CDR3 region has the DNA TGTGCCAGCTCACCGGACTCTCGAGGTAATGAGCAGTTCTTC. It translates to CASSPDSRGNEQFF.

This chain connects TRBV2 to TRBJ2-2; D may be TRBD2 (8 bases). CDR3 length: 15 amino acids. V lost 10 bases and J 1 base, leaving 16 bases between the germline ends. Germline V gene lookup returns CDR1 SNHLY and CDR2 FYNNEI. CDR3 sequence (DNA): TGTGCCACCAACGGGAGGGGGCGGAACACCGGGGAGCTGTTTTTT. Translation gives CATNGRGRNTGELFF.

The chain recombines TRBV7-9 with TRBJ2-2, with 8 bases matching TRBD2. Germline CDR1 and CDR2: SEHNR and FQNEAQ (reference sequence). The CDR3 totals 17 residues. The J segment lost 5 bases and the V segment lost 5 bases, leaving 13 bases of the junction unmatched. CDR3 in amino acids: CASSHWTSWEGTGELFF. DNA of the CDR3: TGTGCCAGCAGCCACTGGACTAGCTGGGAGGGAACCGGGGAGCTGTTTTTT.

V usage is TRBV6-5 and J usage is TRBJ2-3; no reliable D call. From germline, CDR1 is MNHEY and CDR2 SVGAGI. The CDR3 length is 13 residues. V lost 2 bases and J 5 bases, leaving 8 bases between the germline ends. CDR3 region: CASSYRHRDTQYF. The DNA for the CDR3 is TGTGCCAGCAGTTACCGACATCGAGATACGCAGTATTTT.

This clone was seen more than once but under ten times. The chain is built from TRBV2 and TRBJ1-6, with a possible D match to TRBD1 (6 bases). The length of the CDR3 is 14 residues. Trimming pared 5 bases from V and 7 bases from J, leaving 12 bases between. CDR1 is SNHLY, CDR2 FYNNEI, per germline. The CDR3 loop is CASSTGTNNSPLHF. For the CDR3, the DNA is TGTGCCAGCAGTACCGGGACAAACAATTCACCCCTCCACTTT. Full variable domain (rest looked up from reference TRBV2 and TRBJ1-6): EPEVTQTPSHQVTQMGQEVILRCVPISNHLYFYWYRQILGQKVEFLVSFYNNEISEKSEIFDDQFSVERPDGSNFTLKIRSTKLEDSAMYFCASSTGTNNSPLHFGNGTRLTVT.

This sequence joins TRBV5-6 and TRBJ2-2, with 8 bases aligning to TRBD1. Germline CDR1 SGHDT, CDR2 YYEEEE. This CDR3 spans 15 amino acids. The V segment lost 1 base and the J segment 7 bases; nucleotides outside the gene matches: 6. CDR3 region: CASSLLTGGVGELFF. The CDR3 DNA reads TGTGCCAGCAGCTTGCTCACAGGGGGTGTCGGGGAGCTGTTTTTT.

The CDR3: CASSVSSGYSYNEQFF. The DNA for the CDR3 is TGTGCCAGCAGCGTTAGTTCGGGGTACTCCTACAATGAGCAGTTCTTC. This rearrangement joins TRBV9 to TRBJ2-1; D is perhaps TRBD2 (5 bases). The CDR3 is 16 amino acids. The germline V gene has CDR1 SGDLS and CDR2 YYNGEE. Trimming removed 2 bases at V and 0 bases at J, with 12 bases between.

The rearrangement links TRBV21-1 to TRBJ2-2; the table gives TRBD1 as D, unverified against the DNA. TRBV21-1 is annotated as a pseudogene. The CDR3 has 16 amino acids. CDR3 sequence (DNA): TGTGCCAGCAGCAAACAAGACAGGGCAAACACCGGGGAGCTGTTTTTT. Translated, it gives CASSKQDRANTGELFF.

This chain uses TRBV5-1 with TRBJ2-1, with D tentatively TRBD1 (5 bases). The ends were cut back, 1 base at V and 8 bases at J, with 13 bases in the middle. From germline, CDR1 is SGHRS and CDR2 YFSETQ. The CDR3 covers 14 residues. The chain's CDR3 is CASSLHRSIDEQFF. CDR3 DNA sequence: TGCGCCAGCAGCTTGCACAGGAGTATCGATGAGCAGTTCTTC.

V is TRBV27 and J is TRBJ1-5, with TRBD1 identical over 9 bases. The CDR3 has 16 residues. J lost 6 bases, V lost 1 base, and 7 bases had no gene match. From germline, CDR1 is MNHEY and CDR2 SMNVEV (reference sequence). CDR3 sequence reads: CASSLFGTGFGQPQHF. The CDR3 DNA is TGTGCCAGCAGTTTATTCGGGACAGGGTTTGGTCAGCCCCAGCATTTT.

The table lists this clone with many counts. The chain is built from TRBV5-4 and TRBJ1-2, with D perhaps matching TRBD1 (5 bases). The V gene's germline CDR1 is SGHNT and CDR2 YYREEE (reference sequence). The CDR3 totals 13 residues. V gave up 2 bases and J gave up 8 bases, with 13 bases separating them. The CDR3 sequence: CASSLVGVEGYTF. The CDR3 nucleotides are TGTGCCAGCAGCTTAGTAGGGGTGGAGGGCTACACCTTC.